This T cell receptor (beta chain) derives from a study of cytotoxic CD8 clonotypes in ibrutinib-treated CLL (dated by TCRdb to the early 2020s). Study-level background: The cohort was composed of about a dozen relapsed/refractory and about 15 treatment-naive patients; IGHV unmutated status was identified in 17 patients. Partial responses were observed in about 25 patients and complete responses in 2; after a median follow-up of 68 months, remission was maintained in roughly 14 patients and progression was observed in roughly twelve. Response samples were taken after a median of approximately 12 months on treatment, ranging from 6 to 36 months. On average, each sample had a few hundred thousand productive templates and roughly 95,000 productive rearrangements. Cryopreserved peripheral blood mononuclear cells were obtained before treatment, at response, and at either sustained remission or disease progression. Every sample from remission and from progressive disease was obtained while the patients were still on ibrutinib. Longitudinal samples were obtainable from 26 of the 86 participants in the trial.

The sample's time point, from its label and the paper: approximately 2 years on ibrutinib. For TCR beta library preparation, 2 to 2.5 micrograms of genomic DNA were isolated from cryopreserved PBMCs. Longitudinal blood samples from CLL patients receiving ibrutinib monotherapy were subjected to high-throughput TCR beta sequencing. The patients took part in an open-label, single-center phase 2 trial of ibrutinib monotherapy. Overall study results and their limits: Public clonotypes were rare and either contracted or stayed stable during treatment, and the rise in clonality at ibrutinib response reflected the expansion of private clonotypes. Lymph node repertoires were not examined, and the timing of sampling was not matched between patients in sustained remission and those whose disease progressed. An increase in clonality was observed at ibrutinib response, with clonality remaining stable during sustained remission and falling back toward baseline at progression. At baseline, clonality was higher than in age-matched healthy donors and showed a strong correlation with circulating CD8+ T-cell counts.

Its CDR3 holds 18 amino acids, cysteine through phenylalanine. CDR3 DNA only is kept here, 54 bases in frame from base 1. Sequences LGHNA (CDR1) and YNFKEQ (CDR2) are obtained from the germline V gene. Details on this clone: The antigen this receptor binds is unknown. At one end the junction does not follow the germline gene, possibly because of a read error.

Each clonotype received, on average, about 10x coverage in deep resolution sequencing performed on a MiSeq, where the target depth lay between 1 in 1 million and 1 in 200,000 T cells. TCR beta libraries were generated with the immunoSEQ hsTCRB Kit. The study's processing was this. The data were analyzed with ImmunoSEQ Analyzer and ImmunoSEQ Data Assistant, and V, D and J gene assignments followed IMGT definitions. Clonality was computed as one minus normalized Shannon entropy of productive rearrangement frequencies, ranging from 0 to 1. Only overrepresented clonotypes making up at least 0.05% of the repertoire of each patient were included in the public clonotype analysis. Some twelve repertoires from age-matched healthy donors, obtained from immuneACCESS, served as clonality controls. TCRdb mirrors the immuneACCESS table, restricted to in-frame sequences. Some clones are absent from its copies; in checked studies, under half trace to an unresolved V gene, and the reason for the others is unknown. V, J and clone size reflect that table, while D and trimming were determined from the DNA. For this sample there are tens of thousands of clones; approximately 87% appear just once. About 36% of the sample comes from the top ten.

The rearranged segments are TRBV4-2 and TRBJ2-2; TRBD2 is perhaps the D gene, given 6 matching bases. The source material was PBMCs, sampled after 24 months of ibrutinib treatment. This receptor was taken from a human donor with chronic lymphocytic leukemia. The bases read TGTGCCAGCAACCAAATGAGTATTTTAGCGGTGAACACCGGGGAGCTGTTTTTT. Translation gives CASNQMSILAVNTGELFF.